This T cell receptor (beta chain) was sequenced during a study of shared clonotypes between healthy human individuals. Overall study results and limits: As a rule, naive subsets had a larger estimated richness than memory subsets. Among several donors, roughly 5.5% of naive CD4 clonotypes were found in common.

Per the study methods: Because ImmunoSEQ provided only junction sequences with no quality scores, the filtering differed. The table came from immunoSEQ multiplex PCR; TCRdb's copy has only in-frame clones and leaves some out. The V and J calls and clone size were taken over from that table, and D and trimming were inferred from the DNA. Altogether just over 2,000,000 clones are present, approximately 95% being singletons, with the ten largest covering around 1.1%. Germline CDR1 SEHNR, CDR2 FQNEAQ (reference sequence). V was pared by 5 bases and J by 8 bases, with 11 bases of the junction left unmatched. CDR3 size: 15 residues. Of note for this clone: Its specificity is unknown.

CD45RO-negative cells were positively selected for CCR7, leaving out terminally differentiated effector memory CD45RA+ cells. The chain carries TRBV7-9 and TRBJ1-4; 7 bases match TRBD1. Sequences were obtained from naive CD8+ T cells sorted from blood. The clonotype comes from a man between 18 and 29 years old in good health. In DNA form, the CDR3 reads TGTGCCAGCAGCCCATCGACAGGGATGGGCGAAAAACTGTTTTTT. This sequence encodes CASSPSTGMGEKLFF.